This is a list of T cell receptor beta chains from one sample in a study of tumor and adjacent non-tumor tissue in lung cancer. From the multiplex PCR reads, TCRdb called clonotypes with MiXCR, one entry per CDR3 protein. The sample contains about 50,000 distinct CDR3 sequences, around three quarters of which appear only once. The specimen sequenced was distant non-tumor lung tissue. Every receptor here comes from a woman in her fifties or sixties with non-small cell lung cancer. The CDR3 runs from the conserved cysteine through the conserved F or W. The D gene is left open where the match is weak. Clone size, where shown, is once, few, many, or a class for clones that have expanded.

j_call v_call d_call clone_size cdr3_aa cdr3_nt
TRBJ2-5 TRBV6-1 . . CAISMGHWGETQYF TGTGCCATCAGTATGGGACATTGGGGAGAGACCCAGTACTTC
TRBJ1-6 TRBV5-4 . . CAGSLDDRDHSPNHF TGTGCCGGCAGCTTGGATGACAGAGATCATTCACCCAACCACTTT
TRBJ2-3 TRBV18 . . CVSPPIPDTQYF TGTGTCAGCCCACCTATACCAGATACGCAGTATTTT
TRBJ2-7 TRBV6-2/TRBV6-3 . . CVSSREPPSSYEQYF TGTGTCAGCAGCCGTGAGCCCCCAAGCTCCTACGAGCAGTACTTC
TRBJ1-1 TRBV20-1 . few CSARRGSRYTEAFF TGCAGTGCTAGACGGGGGTCCCGATACACTGAAGCTTTCTTT
TRBJ2-7 TRBV28 . many CASSSGQLSYEQYF TGTGCCAGCAGTTCGGGGCAGCTGTCCTACGAGCAGTACTTC
TRBJ2-1 TRBV4-2 TRBD2 medium-sized CASRLRAGGHNEQFF TGTGCCAGCAGGCTTAGAGCGGGAGGCCACAATGAGCAGTTCTTC
TRBJ1-1 TRBV28 . . CASSLNPPMNTEAFF TGTGCCAGCAGTTTAAACCCTCCAATGAACACTGAAGCTTTCTTT
TRBJ1-5 TRBV12-3/TRBV12-4 . . CASSVGSNQPQHF TGTGCCAGCAGTGTTGGCTCCAATCAGCCCCAGCATTTT
TRBJ2-5 TRBV11-2 . . CARSLCGSVETQYF TGTGCCAGGAGCTTATGTGGCAGCGTAGAGACCCAGTACTTC
TRBJ2-5 TRBV29-1 . . CNVVDPFQEAQYF TGCAACGTTGTGGATCCTTTCCAAGAGGCCCAGTACTTC
TRBJ1-6 TRBV29-1 . once CSVVAGMNSPLRF TGCAGCGTTGTTGCAGGGATGAATTCACCCCTCCGCTTT
TRBJ1-5 TRBV29-1 . . CSVVDSGGQLQHF TGCAGCGTTGTGGACAGCGGTGGTCAGCTCCAGCATTTT
TRBJ2-1 TRBV5-6 TRBD2 once CASSLLSSGGACSEQFF TGTGCCAGCAGCTTGTTATCCAGCGGGGGGGCGTGTAGTGAGCAGTTCTTT
TRBJ1-2 TRBV6-2/TRBV6-3 . medium-sized CASSLQDGYTF TGTGCCAGCAGTTTACAGGATGGCTACACCTTC
TRBJ1-1 TRBV6-5 . many CASSSFEGRTEAFF TGTGCCAGCAGTTCGTTCGAGGGGCGTACTGAAGCTTTCTTT
TRBJ2-1 TRBV11-2 . . CASSSTDFLPFF TGTGCCAGCAGCTCAACGGATTTTCTTCCGTTCTTC
TRBJ2-3 TRBV11-2 TRBD2 . CARSLVAGGPDTQYF TGTGCCCGCAGCTTAGTAGCGGGGGGGCCAGATACGCAGTATTTT
TRBJ1-1 TRBV6-2/TRBV6-3 . . CASILDSKTEAFF TGTGCCAGCATCCTGGACTCGAAGACTGAAGCTTTCTTT
TRBJ2-7 TRBV11-2 . . CASSLSTDGGQYF TGTGCCAGCAGCCTGTCGACGGATGGAGGGCAGTACTTT
TRBJ1-5 TRBV11-2 . once CASSYHNNQPEQF TGTGCCAGCAGCTATCATAACAATCAGCCCGAGCAATTT
TRBJ1-6 TRBV4-2 TRBD1 . CASNQQGGSYNSPLHF TGTGCCAGCAACCAGCAGGGGGGATCCTATAATTCACCTCTCCACTTT
TRBJ1-1 TRBV6-5 . . CASSTGWHTEAFF TGTGCCAGTAGTACCGGATGGCACACTGAAGCTTTCTTT
TRBJ2-7 TRBV29-1 . . CSVVRNYEQYF TGCAGCGTTGTACGGAACTACGAGCAGTATTTC
TRBJ1-5 TRBV6-2/TRBV6-3 . . CASRTSGGHTDTQHF TGTGCCAGCAGGACTAGCGGGGGACACACAGATACACAGCATTTT
TRBJ1-5 TRBV6-2/TRBV6-3 TRBD1 . CASTTGGREDRPQHF TGTGCTAGCACCACAGGGGGGAGGGAGGATCGGCCCCAGCATTTT
TRBJ1-2 TRBV4-3 TRBD1 . CASGPEGQGTYGYTF TGCGCCAGCGGTCCAGAGGGACAGGGGACCTATGGCTACACCTTC
TRBJ1-3 TRBV6-5 . . CISSSLGVDSGNTIYF TGTATCAGCAGTTCCCTGGGGGTAGACTCTGGAAACACCATATATTTT
TRBJ2-1 TRBV11-3 TRBD2 . CASNTGTNGFVEQFF TGTGCCAGCAATACCGGGACTAACGGGTTTGTTGAGCAGTTCTTC
TRBJ2-7 TRBV29-1 TRBD1 . CSIEGQSHEQYF TGCAGCATTGAGGGACAGTCCCACGAGCAGTACTTC
TRBJ1-6 TRBV11-2 . . CTSSLGSKGVSPPNF TGTACCAGCAGCTTAGGGTCGAAGGGGGTTTCACCCCCCAACTTT
TRBJ2-5 TRBV11-2 . . CASAGTFQETQYF TGTGCCAGCGCAGGGACTTTCCAAGAGACCCAGTACTTC
TRBJ2-1 TRBV12-3/TRBV12-4 . once CASSSYTDNEQFF TGTGCCAGTAGCTCCTACACGGACAATGAGCAGTTCTTC
TRBJ1-4 TRBV28 TRBD1 many CASIDTGGDNEKLFF TGTGCCAGCATTGATACAGGGGGTGATAATGAAAAACTGTTTTTT
TRBJ2-5 TRBV11-2 . . CASNLEVTFGTQYF TGTGCCAGCAACTTAGAGGTCACCTTTGGGACCCAGTACTTC